The clone carrying this TCR beta chain showed up just a few times. The data stem from a study of T cell changes during pregnancy in multiple sclerosis. Data came from immunoSEQ multiplex PCR; TCRdb stores just in-frame clones and leaves some out. In the table there are about 28,000 clones, 85% to 90% of which are singletons. The CDR3 runs to 16 residues. Germline loops: CDR1 MNHEY, CDR2 SMNVEV (reference sequence). V was cut by 4 bases and J by 5 bases, with 21 bases left in between. Here the sequenced sample was CD4+ T cells from peripheral blood mononuclear cells, taken in the first trimester of pregnancy. The TCR sequence derives from a female donor in good health, enrolled as a control in a pregnancy study. This chain joins TRBV27 and TRBJ2-7; perhaps TRBD1 as D (6 bases). CDR3 sequence reads: CASSSVNTGLRNEQYF. CDR3 nucleotide sequence: TGTGCCAGCAGTTCGGTCAACACAGGGCTGAGGAACGAGCAGTACTTC.